One T cell receptor (beta chain) is described in this entry. This clone came up once. There is no known antigen for this receptor. Qualities for individual bases were not recorded, and no much larger clone is one base off. Measured from the cysteine to the phenylalanine, the CDR3 is 15 residues long. CDR3 DNA only is kept here, 45 bases in frame from base 1. Unmatched junction bases come to 6, with V trimmed by 6 bases and J by 4 bases. Via the germline V gene, CDR1 is SGHAT and CDR2 FQNNGV. The sample is drawn from a study of blood T cell repertoires in COVID-19 (dated by TCRdb to the early 2020s). A note on the overall study: Samples covering the acute and convalescent phases of COVID-19 were provided by collaborators in the United States, Italy and Spain. Where available, HLA class I and class II types were obtained from metadata supplied by the sample provider rather than from assay-based typing. The repertoires were released in a freely available public database meant as a resource for research on the immune response to SARS-CoV-2. The prospective study material was composed of cDNA or gDNA derived from T cells, B-cell-depleted T cells, or PBMCs. The sample metadata nearly always contained a de-identified subject ID, COVID-19 status, age in years and sex. Samples came from the ongoing ImmuneRACE study (first 160 participants) plus 1,254 subjects from 6 global collaborators. Deeply sampled blood TCRbeta repertoires from subjects exposed to, actively infected with, or recovered from COVID-19 were included in the dataset.

TCRbeta CDR3 regions were amplified from genomic DNA by means of the immunoSEQ Assay, a bias-controlled multiplex PCR. The paper's processing steps were these. The number of nucleated cells in each sample was estimated by amplification of reference gene primers within the assay. Sequence reads were collapsed and filtered to measure the absolute abundance of every unique TCRbeta CDR3 rearrangement. Productive Simpson clonality was computed per sample as the square root of Simpson's diversity index over productive rearrangements. The table comes from immuneACCESS by way of TCRdb, which keeps in-frame sequences with V and J called. Part of the clones is missing from these tables; in studies checked, under half for an unresolved V gene and the rest for unknown reasons. For V, J and clone size, that table is used; D and trimming come from the DNA. Recorded for this sample are approximately 150,000 clones; around nine tenths of them occurred a single time. Around 1.7% of the sample is taken by the ten largest.

Study-wide findings and limitations: The quantity of clinical and demographic metadata differed by source and by participant and was supplied without curation.

Whole blood was collected in K2EDTA tubes by collaborating institutions according to the institutions' own protocols. For TCRbeta analysis, collaborators shipped samples as frozen whole blood, isolated PBMCs, or DNA extracted from either of those sample types. This receptor chain uses TRBV11-2 and TRBJ2-1; TRBD2 matches 10 bases in the middle. This sequence originates from a woman in her fifties or sixties with acute or convalescent COVID-19. Input material: peripheral blood. The CDR3 has the sequence CASRDWTSGYNEQFF. The nucleotide sequence reads TGTGCCAGCAGGGATTGGACTAGCGGATACAATGAGCAGTTCTTC. Here the CDR3 is joined to the reference TRBV11-2 and TRBJ2-1 genes, and the full variable domain is: EAGVAQSPRYKIIEKRQSVAFWCNPISGHATLYWYQQILGQGPKLLIQFQNNGVVDDSQLPKDRFSAERLKGVDSTLKIQPAKLEDSAVYLCASRDWTSGYNEQFFGPGTRLTVL.